This T cell receptor beta chain derives from a study of shared clonotypes between healthy human individuals. About the research overall: Contributing individuals were two females and a few males aged 18 to 49.

V lost 5 bases to trimming and J lost 3 bases, with 14 bases between them. The CDR3 is made up of 14 amino acids. The germline V gene has CDR1 MNHEY and CDR2 SMNVEV (reference sequence). Repertoires were generated with immunoSEQ multiplex PCR, while TCRdb's copy carries only in-frame clones and drops some. The table has around 2.1 million clones, roughly 91% seen once. Naivety among CD8 cells was defined by CD45RO negativity and positive CCR7 selection, thereby excluding terminally differentiated effector memory CD45RA+ cells. Recent vaccinations or acute infections were absent in the healthy HIV-negative adult donors. About this clone: Its cognate antigen is unknown.

Study results and caveats: Non-shared clonotypes were found to have lower generation probabilities than the clonotypes that were shared by all four of the sorted-subset donors.

The TCR comes from a man aged 18 to 35 in good health. Some clones in this sample may be carry-over from other donors' samples. Sequencing was performed on naive CD8+ T cells from PBMCs. The rearrangement links TRBV27 to TRBJ2-7, with TRBD1 as a possible D gene (7 bases). The CDR3 loop reads CASSQGGVIYEQYF. CDR3 nucleotide sequence: TGTGCCAGCAGTCAGGGGGGAGTCATCTACGAGCAGTACTTC.